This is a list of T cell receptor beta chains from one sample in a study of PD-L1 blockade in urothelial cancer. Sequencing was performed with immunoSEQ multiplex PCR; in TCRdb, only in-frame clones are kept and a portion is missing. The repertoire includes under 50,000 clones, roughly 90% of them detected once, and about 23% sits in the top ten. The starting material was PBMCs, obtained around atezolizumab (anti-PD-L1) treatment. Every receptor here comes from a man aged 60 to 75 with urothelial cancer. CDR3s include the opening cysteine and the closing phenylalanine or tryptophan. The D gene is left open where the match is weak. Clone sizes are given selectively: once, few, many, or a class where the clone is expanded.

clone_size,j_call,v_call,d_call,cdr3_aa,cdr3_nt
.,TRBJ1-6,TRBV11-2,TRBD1,CASSPRQGSYNSPLHF,TGTGCCAGCAGCCCTCGACAGGGCTCCTATAATTCACCCCTCCACTTT
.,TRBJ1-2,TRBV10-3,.,CAIQSISYGYTF,TGTGCCATCCAGTCCATCTCCTATGGCTACACCTTC
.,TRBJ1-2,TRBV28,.,CASSLSSWRIDYGYTF,TGTGCCAGCAGTCTCTCATCGTGGAGAATCGACTATGGCTACACCTTC
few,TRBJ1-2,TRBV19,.,CASSIVEGAEDGYTF,TGTGCCAGTAGTATAGTGGAAGGGGCAGAGGATGGCTACACCTTC
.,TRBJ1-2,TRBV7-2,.,CASSETDGKPLGYTF,TGTGCCAGCAGCGAAACGGACGGGAAACCTCTAGGCTACACCTTC
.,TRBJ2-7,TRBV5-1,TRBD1,CASSLDRGLNEQYF,TGCGCCAGCAGCTTGGACAGGGGGCTCAACGAGCAGTACTTC
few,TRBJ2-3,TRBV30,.,CAWNQISTDTQYF,TGTGCCTGGAACCAGATTAGCACAGATACGCAGTATTTT
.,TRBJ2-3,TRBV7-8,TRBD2,CASSLRGVVDTQYF,TGTGCCAGCAGCTTACGGGGGGTGGTAGATACGCAGTATTTT
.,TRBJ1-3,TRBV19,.,CASSIGLEPGNTIYF,TGTGCCAGTAGTATAGGGTTGGAGCCCGGAAACACCATATATTTT
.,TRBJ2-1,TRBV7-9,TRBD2,CASSTGLAGGRGNEQFF,TGTGCCAGCAGCACGGGACTAGCGGGGGGGCGTGGAAATGAGCAGTTCTTC
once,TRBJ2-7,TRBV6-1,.,CASIRQRHPYEQYF,TGTGCCAGCATCCGACAGCGCCATCCGTACGAGCAGTACTTC
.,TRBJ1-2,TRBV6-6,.,CASSLETVHYGYTF,TGTGCCAGCAGTTTAGAGACTGTGCACTATGGCTACACCTTC
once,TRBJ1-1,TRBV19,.,CASIRGPEAFF,TGTGCCAGTATCAGGGGTCCTGAAGCTTTCTTT
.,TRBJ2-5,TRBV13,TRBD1,CASSPPRDSEPMRETQYF,TGTGCCAGCAGCCCCCCTCGGGACAGCGAACCCATGCGAGAGACCCAGTACTTC
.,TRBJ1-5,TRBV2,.,CASSETAGAPLNQPQHF,TGTGCCAGCAGTGAAACGGCAGGGGCTCCTCTCAATCAGCCCCAGCATTTT
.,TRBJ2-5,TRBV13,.,CASSPPYKRETQYF,TGTGCCAGCAGCCCCCCCTATAAGAGAGAGACCCAGTACTTC
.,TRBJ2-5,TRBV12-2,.,CASRLETQYF,TGTGCAAGTCGCCTAGAGACCCAGTACTTC
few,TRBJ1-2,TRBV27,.,CASSSSAAQGLSYGYTF,TGTGCCAGCAGTTCATCCGCGGCGCAGGGGTTGAGCTATGGCTACACCTTC
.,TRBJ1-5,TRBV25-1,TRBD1,CASSQTGIAQPQHF,TGTGCCAGCAGCCAGACAGGGATTGCCCAGCCCCAGCATTTT
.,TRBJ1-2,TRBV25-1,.,CASYASGSAGRNGYTF,TGTGCCAGCTACGCCTCAGGATCGGCGGGAAGAAATGGCTACACCTTC
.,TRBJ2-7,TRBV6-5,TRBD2,CASSSSGTSGSYEQYF,TGTGCCAGCAGTTCCTCAGGGACTAGCGGCTCCTACGAGCAGTACTTC
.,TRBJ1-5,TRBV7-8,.,CASSLDRGANQPQHF,TGTGCCAGCAGCTTAGATCGGGGGGCGAATCAGCCCCAGCATTTT
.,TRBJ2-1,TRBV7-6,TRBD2,CASSTSGITYNEQFF,TGTGCCAGCAGCACTAGCGGGATTACCTACAATGAGCAGTTCTTC
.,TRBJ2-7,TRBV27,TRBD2,CASSFRGLAEIYEQYF,TGTGCCAGCAGTTTTCGGGGACTAGCGGAGATCTACGAGCAGTACTTC
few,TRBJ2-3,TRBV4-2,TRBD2,CASSQPSPGGGTDTQYF,TGTGCCAGCAGCCAACCCTCCCCGGGGGGTGGGACAGATACGCAGTATTTT
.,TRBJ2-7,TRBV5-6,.,CASSLLGGSYEQYF,TGTGCCAGCAGCCTGTTGGGGGGCTCCTACGAGCAGTACTTC
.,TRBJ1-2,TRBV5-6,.,CASSLGGRDSNYGYTF,TGTGCCAGCAGCTTGGGCGGCAGGGATTCGAACTATGGCTACACCTTC
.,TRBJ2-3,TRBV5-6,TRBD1,CASSRPGQGVDTQYF,TGTGCCAGCAGCAGACCGGGACAGGGCGTAGATACGCAGTATTTT
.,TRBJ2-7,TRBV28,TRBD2,CASFSGLAAYEQYF,TGTGCCAGCTTCTCGGGACTAGCGGCCTACGAGCAGTACTTC
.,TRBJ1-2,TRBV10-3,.,CAISGTETAYGYTF,TGTGCCATCAGTGGTACGGAGACCGCGTATGGCTACACCTTC
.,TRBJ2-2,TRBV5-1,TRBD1,CASSLEGQTTAGELFF,TGCGCCAGCAGCTTGGAGGGACAGACAACCGCCGGGGAGCTGTTTTTT
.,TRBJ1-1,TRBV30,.,CAWIRMTGVGNTEAFF,TGTGCCTGGATTAGGATGACAGGAGTGGGGAACACTGAAGCTTTCTTT
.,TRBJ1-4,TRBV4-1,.,CASSQDRQGLEKLFF,TGCGCCAGCAGCCAAGATAGGCAGGGCCTTGAAAAACTGTTTTTT
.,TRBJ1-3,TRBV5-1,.,CASSLEVGLSGNTIYF,TGCGCCAGCAGCTTGGAGGTAGGACTCTCTGGAAACACCATATATTTT
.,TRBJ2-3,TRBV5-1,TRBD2,CASSFLPGTSGRRSTDTQYF,TGCGCCAGCAGCTTCCTTCCCGGGACTAGCGGGAGAAGGAGCACAGATACGCAGTATTTT
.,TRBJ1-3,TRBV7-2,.,CASSFGGSGNTIYF,TGTGCCAGCAGCTTCGGAGGGTCAGGAAACACCATATATTTT
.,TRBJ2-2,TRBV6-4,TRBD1,CASSEEGQPTGELFF,TGTGCCAGCAGTGAAGAGGGACAGCCTACCGGGGAGCTGTTTTTT
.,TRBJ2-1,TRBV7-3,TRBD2,CASSLGGDSVYQQFF,TGTGCCAGCAGCTTAGGGGGGGATAGTGTCTATCAGCAGTTCTTC
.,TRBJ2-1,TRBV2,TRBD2,CASTLTSGSSYNEQFF,TGTGCCAGCACCCTGACTAGCGGGAGCTCCTACAATGAGCAGTTCTTC
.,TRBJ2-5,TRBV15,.,CATSRDPTAQETQYF,TGTGCCACCAGCAGAGATCCGACAGCCCAAGAGACCCAGTACTTC
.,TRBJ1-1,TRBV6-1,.,CATTQTVTEAFF,TGTGCCACCACCCAAACAGTCACTGAAGCTTTCTTT
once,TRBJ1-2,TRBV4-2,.,CASSAPGLTMGGYTF,TGTGCCAGCAGCGCACCGGGACTCACTATGGGGGGCTACACCTTC
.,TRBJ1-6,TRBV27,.,CASSFRVRDNSPLHF,TGTGCCAGCAGTTTCCGGGTCAGAGATAATTCACCCCTCCACTTT
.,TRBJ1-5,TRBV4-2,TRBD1,CASSQDTGQGGQPQHF,TGTGCCAGCAGCCAAGATACGGGACAGGGCGGTCAGCCCCAGCATTTT
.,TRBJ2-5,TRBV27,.,CASSRRTGDQETQYF,TGTGCCAGCAGCCGTAGGACGGGGGACCAAGAGACCCAGTACTTC
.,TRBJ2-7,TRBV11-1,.,CASSPGPAQYF,TGTGCCAGCAGCCCAGGGCCGGCGCAGTACTTC
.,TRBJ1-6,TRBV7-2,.,CASSFGTSYNSPLHF,TGTGCCAGCAGCTTTGGGACATCTTATAATTCACCCCTCCACTTT
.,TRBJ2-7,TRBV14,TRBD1,CASSQISPTGGRYEQYF,TGTGCCAGCAGCCAAATCAGTCCGACAGGGGGCAGGTACGAGCAGTACTTC
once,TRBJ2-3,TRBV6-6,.,CASILGGPGTDTQYF,TGTGCCAGCATTCTGGGGGGGCCGGGGACAGATACGCAGTATTTT
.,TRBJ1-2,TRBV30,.,CAWRGQGKNYGYTF,TGTGCCTGGAGGGGCCAGGGAAAAAACTATGGCTACACCTTC